A selection of T cell receptor beta chains follows, all from one sample in a study of cytomegalovirus exposure and HLA in healthy donors. Only in-frame clones appear in the TCRdb table, and some are missing; sequencing was by immunoSEQ multiplex PCR. The sample shows 150,000 or so clones, around 72% of them seen only once. The sequencing input was PBMCs. Receptor source: a woman aged 40-49 years in good health and CMV-seropositive. The conserved cysteine and the conserved F or W are not part of the CDR3 here. Fields, in order: V gene, D gene, J gene, CDR3 length, CDR3 protein. D genes are given only for firm matches.

TRBV9	.	TRBJ1-2	14	ASSPQQRAINYGYT
TRBV5-1	TRBD2	TRBJ2-5	12	ASRSSGGKETQY
TRBV6-1	TRBD2	TRBJ2-5	13	ASTVAGGGVETQY
TRBV2	.	TRBJ1-2	13	ASSPDGGQIYGYT
TRBV19	TRBD1	TRBJ2-1	13	ASHSGTAAHNEQF
TRBV11-3	TRBD2	TRBJ2-1	16	ASSQRTLAGGPYNEQF
TRBV9	.	TRBJ1-6	14	ASSVASLGSGSPLH
TRBV7-9	.	TRBJ2-5	12	ASSLGVDQETQY
TRBV2	.	TRBJ1-3	12	ASRIGEAGNTIY
TRBV30	TRBD1	TRBJ1-1	11	AWTQGGGTEAF
TRBV6-1	TRBD1	TRBJ1-1	11	ASTPTGAKEAF
TRBV2	TRBD1	TRBJ2-1	11	AGSGGTGNEQF
TRBV2	TRBD1	TRBJ2-7	11	ASGGQVGAEQY
TRBV7-6	.	TRBJ2-1	13	ASSLSSNIGNEQF
TRBV7-2	.	TRBJ1-2	10	ASSLLRGGYT
TRBV4-2	TRBD2	TRBJ2-1	14	ASSHRIAGGYNEQF
TRBV4-2	TRBD2	TRBJ2-3	14	ASSQELAGRTDTQY
TRBV9	.	TRBJ2-4	16	ASSVGGRGTHRGNSQY
TRBV6-6	.	TRBJ1-6	12	ASSSGMRESPLH
TRBV6-1	.	TRBJ2-7	13	ASSEVFSGPYEQY
TRBV19	.	TRBJ1-1	14	ASRPGWGRYNTEAF
TRBV28	TRBD1	TRBJ1-6	13	ASSGGTGGRSPLH
TRBV7-3	.	TRBJ2-6	16	ASSLNAQTGVGANVLT
TRBV6-5	TRBD1	TRBJ2-7	11	ASSYGDSYEQY
TRBV7-2	.	TRBJ2-5	10	ASSLQRETQY
TRBV19	.	TRBJ2-7	13	ASSIFAGITYEQY
TRBV11-1	TRBD1	TRBJ1-1	14	ASSLGRTGMNTEAF
TRBV4-2	.	TRBJ1-3	18	ASSQDLRSGVHSSGNTIY
TRBV5-6	TRBD1	TRBJ1-5	8	ASTDDREH
TRBV27	.	TRBJ1-4	14	ASSSRERFRYEKLF
TRBV30	.	TRBJ1-4	13	AWSVTTGVVEKLF
TRBV7-8	.	TRBJ2-1	15	ASSLGFRDGGRNEQF
TRBV5-1	.	TRBJ2-7	11	ASSLELNYEQY
TRBV18	TRBD1	TRBJ1-2	14	ASSPGTGGANYGYT
TRBV6-6	.	TRBJ1-3	12	ASSVGERGNTIY
TRBV27	.	TRBJ1-6	15	ASSRGTGSSYNSPLH
TRBV2	TRBD2	TRBJ2-3	14	ASRPSGGVATDTQY
TRBV5-1	TRBD1	TRBJ1-2	12	ASSQDRTSYGYT
TRBV28	.	TRBJ1-4	13	ASSLPGANNEKLF
TRBV6-1	.	TRBJ1-1	11	ASSLYRDTEAF
TRBV10-3	TRBD2	TRBJ2-1	11	AIGTSGVGEQF
TRBV2	TRBD1	TRBJ1-2	12	ASSLRTGEGGYT
TRBV29-1	.	TRBJ1-2	9	SVEGLEGYT
TRBV4-3	TRBD2	TRBJ2-4	11	ASSQFAGDIQY
TRBV2	.	TRBJ1-1	11	ASTATGGYEAF
TRBV19	.	TRBJ2-5	11	ASSSTGWETQY
TRBV19	.	TRBJ1-2	11	ASSQGQIYGYT
TRBV4-2	TRBD2	TRBJ2-7	16	ASSQDRGAGGVRPEQY
TRBV30	.	TRBJ2-5	10	AWNLRKETQY
TRBV29-1	.	TRBJ2-7	12	SVEDPGRPYEQY
TRBV2	.	TRBJ2-1	11	ASTLEFVSEQF
TRBV4-1	.	TRBJ1-2	15	ASSQGGFDGDNYGYT
TRBV5-4	.	TRBJ2-3	13	ASSGPALRTDTQY